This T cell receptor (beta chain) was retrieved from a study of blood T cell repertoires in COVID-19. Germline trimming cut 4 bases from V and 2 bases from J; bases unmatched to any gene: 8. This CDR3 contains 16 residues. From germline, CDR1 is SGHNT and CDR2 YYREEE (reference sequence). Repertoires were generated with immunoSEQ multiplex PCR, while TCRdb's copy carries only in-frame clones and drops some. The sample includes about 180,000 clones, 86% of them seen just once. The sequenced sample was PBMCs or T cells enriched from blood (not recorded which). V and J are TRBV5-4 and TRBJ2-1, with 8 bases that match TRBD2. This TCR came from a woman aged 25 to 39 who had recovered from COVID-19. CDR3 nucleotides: TGTGCCAGCAGCCTATACGGGACTAGAGCCTACAATGAGCAGTTCTTC. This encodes CASSLYGTRAYNEQFF.